These T cell receptor beta chains were read from a single sample in a study of blood T cell repertoires in COVID-19. Assay used: immunoSEQ multiplex PCR; TCRdb lists only in-frame clones, some missing. Of 150,000 or so clones listed, roughly four fifths are singletons. Specimen: peripheral blood. The receptors originated from a human donor with acute or convalescent COVID-19. The donor label of this sample is uncertain. CDR3s include the opening cysteine and the closing phenylalanine or tryptophan. A D gene is named only where the DNA matches it firmly. Only some rows state a clone size, as once, few, many or a class for expanded clones.

TGTGCCAGCAGCCCAGGGACAGTCTACTATGGCTACACCTTC | CASSPGTVYYGYTF | TRBJ1-2 | TRBD1 | . | TRBV3-1/TRBV3-2
TGTGCCAGTAGTTCTCGGGACAGGGGAGATGGCTACACCTTC | CASSSRDRGDGYTF | TRBJ1-2 | TRBD1 | . | TRBV19
TGCGCCAGCAGCCGACAGATAAGCTCCTACAATGAGCAGTTCTTC | CASSRQISSYNEQFF | TRBJ2-1 | . | . | TRBV4-1
TGTGCCAGCAGCGCCGGTTGGGCTTCCGGGACTAGGGAGACCCAGTACTTC | CASSAGWASGTRETQYF | TRBJ2-5 | TRBD2 | . | TRBV2
TGTGCCAGCAGTTTTGACAGGGGATTAACCTATAACACAGATACGCAGTATTTT | CASSFDRGLTYNTDTQYF | TRBJ2-3 | TRBD1 | . | TRBV5-5
TGCGCCAGCAGCACGACAGGCGCCTATGGCTACACCTTC | CASSTTGAYGYTF | TRBJ1-2 | . | . | TRBV5-1
TGTGCCAGCAGCAGACTAGCGGGGGGGCTCAATGAGCAGTTCTTC | CASSRLAGGLNEQFF | TRBJ2-1 | TRBD2 | . | TRBV5-5
TGTGCCAGCAGCCTCGAACCGGGACTCCCTCATGGCTACACCTTC | CASSLEPGLPHGYTF | TRBJ1-2 | . | . | TRBV7-3
TGTGCCAGCAGATCCCTAGCGTTTCAAGAGACCCAGTACTTC | CASRSLAFQETQYF | TRBJ2-5 | . | . | TRBV11-1
TGTGCCAGCAGGGAGAGCGGCGGGAGCACAGATACGCAGTATTTT | CASRESGGSTDTQYF | TRBJ2-3 | . | . | TRBV7-6
TGCGCCAGCAGTGAAGGGACTAGCGCCTTCCAAGAGACCCAGTACTTC | CASSEGTSAFQETQYF | TRBJ2-5 | TRBD2 | . | TRBV10-1
TGTGCCAGCTCACCCTACACAGGGGCCAATCGCCCCCGCGCGTCTGGGGCCAACGTCCTGACTTTC | CASSPYTGANRPRASGANVLTF | TRBJ2-6 | TRBD1 | once | TRBV18
TGTGCCAGCAGCTTAGTTATTCACAGGGAACGGTCTGGAAACACCATATATTTT | CASSLVIHRERSGNTIYF | TRBJ1-3 | . | . | TRBV11-2